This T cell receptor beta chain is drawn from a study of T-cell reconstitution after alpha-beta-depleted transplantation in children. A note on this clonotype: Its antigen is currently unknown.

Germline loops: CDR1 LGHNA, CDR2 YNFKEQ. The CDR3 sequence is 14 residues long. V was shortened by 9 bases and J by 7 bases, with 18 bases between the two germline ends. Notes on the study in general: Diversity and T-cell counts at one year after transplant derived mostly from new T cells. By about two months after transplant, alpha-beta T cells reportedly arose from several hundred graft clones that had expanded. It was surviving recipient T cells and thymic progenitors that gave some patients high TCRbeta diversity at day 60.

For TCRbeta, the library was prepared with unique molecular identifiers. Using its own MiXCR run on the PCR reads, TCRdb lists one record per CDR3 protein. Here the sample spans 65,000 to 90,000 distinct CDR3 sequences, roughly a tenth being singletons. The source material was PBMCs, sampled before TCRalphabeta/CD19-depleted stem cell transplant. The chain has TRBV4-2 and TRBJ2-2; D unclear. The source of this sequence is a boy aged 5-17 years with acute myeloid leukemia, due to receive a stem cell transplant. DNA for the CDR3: TGTGCCAGGGGCTCCCGGCTTCTCAGCGGGGAGCTGTTTTTT. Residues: CARGSRLLSGELFF.